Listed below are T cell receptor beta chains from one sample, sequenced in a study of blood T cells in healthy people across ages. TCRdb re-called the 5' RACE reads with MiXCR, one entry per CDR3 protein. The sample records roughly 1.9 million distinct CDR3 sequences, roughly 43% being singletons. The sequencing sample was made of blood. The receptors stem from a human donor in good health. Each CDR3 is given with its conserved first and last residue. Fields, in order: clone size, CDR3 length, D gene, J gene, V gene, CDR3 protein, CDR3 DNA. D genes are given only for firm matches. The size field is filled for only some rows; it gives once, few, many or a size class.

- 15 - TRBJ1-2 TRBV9 CASSVAPDPPYGYTF TGTGCCAGCAGCGTAGCTCCCGATCCACCCTATGGCTACACCTTC
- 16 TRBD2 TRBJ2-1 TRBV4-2 CASSQPSSGYTTTRFF TGTGCCAGCAGCCAACCGTCTAGCGGGTACACAACTACGAGGTTCTTC
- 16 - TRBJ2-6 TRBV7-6 CASSTTYRAGANVLTF TGTGCCAGCAGCACAACCTACAGGGCTGGGGCCAACGTCCTGACTTTC
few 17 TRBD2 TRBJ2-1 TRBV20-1 CSARVLVAGGIDNEQFF TGCAGTGCTAGAGTTCTTGTAGCGGGGGGTATAGACAATGAGCAGTTCTTC
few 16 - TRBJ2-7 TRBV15 CATSRGAPGGSYEQYF TGTGCCACCAGCAGGGGGGCCCCGGGGGGATCCTACGAGCAGTACTTC
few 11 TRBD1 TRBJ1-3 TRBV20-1 CSVDRINTIYF TGCAGTGTGGACAGGATAAACACCATATATTTT
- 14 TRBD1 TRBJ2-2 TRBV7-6 CASSFGTVTGELFF TGTGCCAGCAGCTTCGGGACAGTAACCGGGGAGCTGTTTTTT
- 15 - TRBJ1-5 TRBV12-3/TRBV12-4 CASSPSGMGHQPQHF TGTGCCAGCAGTCCCTCAGGGATGGGGCATCAGCCCCAGCATTTT
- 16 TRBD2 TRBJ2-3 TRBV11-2 CASSLNSGGAIDTQYF TGTGCCAGCAGCCTTAATAGCGGGGGGGCTATAGATACGCAGTATTTT
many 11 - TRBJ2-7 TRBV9 CASSRGNEQYF TGTGCCAGCTCCCGTGGGAACGAGCAGTACTTC
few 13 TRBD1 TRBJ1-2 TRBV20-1 CSAHAGTGYGYTF TGCAGTGCTCATGCCGGGACAGGCTATGGCTACACCTTC
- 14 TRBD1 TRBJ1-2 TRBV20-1 CSAREYSTGAGYTF TGCAGTGCTAGAGAATACTCTACAGGGGCTGGCTACACCTTC
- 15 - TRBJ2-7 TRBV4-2 CASSQTGTWSHEQYF TGTGCCAGCAGCCAAACCGGGACATGGAGCCACGAGCAGTACTTC
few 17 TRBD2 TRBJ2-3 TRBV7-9 CASSLISGGRIRDTQYF TGTGCCAGCAGCCTCATAAGCGGGGGCCGTATTCGGGATACGCAGTATTTT
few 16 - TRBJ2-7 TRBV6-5 CASSPQGIPSSYEQYF TGTGCCAGCAGTCCGCAGGGAATCCCAAGCTCCTACGAGCAGTACTTC
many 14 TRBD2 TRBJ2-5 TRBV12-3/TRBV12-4 CASSLAGGPETQYF TGTGCCAGCAGCTTAGCGGGGGGCCCAGAGACCCAGTACTTC
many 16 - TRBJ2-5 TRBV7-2 CASSLGVSYFQETQYF TGTGCCAGCAGCTTAGGTGTTAGTTATTTCCAAGAGACCCAGTACTTC
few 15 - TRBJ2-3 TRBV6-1 CASSEEPPGHDTQYF TGTGCCAGCAGTGAAGAACCCCCCGGCCATGATACGCAGTATTTT
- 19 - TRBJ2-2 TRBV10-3 CVISESSTRLIANTGELFF TGTGTCATCAGTGAGTCGTCGACACGGTTGATCGCGAACACCGGGGAGCTGTTTTTT
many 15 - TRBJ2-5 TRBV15 CATAPGRQPQETQYF TGTGCCACCGCCCCGGGCCGTCAGCCCCAAGAGACCCAGTACTTC
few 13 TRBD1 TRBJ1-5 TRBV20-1 CSLQGATGQPQHF TGCAGTTTACAGGGGGCGACGGGTCAGCCCCAGCATTTT
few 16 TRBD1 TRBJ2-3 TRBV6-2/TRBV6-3 CASSSQGTAIVDTQYF TGTGCCAGCAGTTCGCAAGGGACAGCTATCGTGGATACGCAGTATTTT
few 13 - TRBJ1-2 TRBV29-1 CSVETGPIYGYTF TGCAGCGTTGAAACCGGGCCCATCTATGGCTACACCTTC
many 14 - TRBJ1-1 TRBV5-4 CASSPGLLNTEAFF TGTGCCAGCAGCCCCGGACTCTTGAACACTGAAGCTTTCTTT
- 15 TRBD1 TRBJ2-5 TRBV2 CASSETRGLRETQYF TGTGCCAGCAGTGAAACAAGGGGGCTTAGGGAGACCCAGTACTTC
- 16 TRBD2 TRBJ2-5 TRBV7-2 CASSLAGHGGQETQYF TGTGCCAGCAGCTTAGCTGGACACGGGGGGCAAGAGACCCAGTACTTC
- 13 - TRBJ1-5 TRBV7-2 CASRLDPNQPQHF TGTGCCAGCAGACTGGACCCGAATCAGCCCCAGCATTTT
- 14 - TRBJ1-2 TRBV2 CASSWTGAGDGYTF TGTGCCAGCAGTTGGACCGGGGCGGGTGATGGCTACACCTTC
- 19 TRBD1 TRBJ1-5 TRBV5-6 CASSFGDRGLIGSNQPQHF TGTGCCAGCAGCTTTGGTGACAGGGGGCTGATAGGTAGCAATCAGCCCCAGCATTTT
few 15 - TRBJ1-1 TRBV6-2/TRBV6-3 CASSYSGLPWLEAFF TGTGCCAGCAGTTACTCGGGACTCCCATGGCTTGAAGCTTTCTTT
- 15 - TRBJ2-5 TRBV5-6 CASSLVLGRSETQYF TGTGCCAGCAGCTTGGTTTTGGGCCGGTCGGAGACCCAGTACTTC
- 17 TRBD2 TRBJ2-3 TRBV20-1 CSARDLPASGVTDTQYF TGCAGTGCTAGAGATCTCCCGGCTAGCGGAGTCACAGATACGCAGTATTTT
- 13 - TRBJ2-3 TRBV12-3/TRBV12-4 CASIPRGTDTQYF TGTGCCAGCATCCCTAGGGGCACAGATACGCAGTATTTT
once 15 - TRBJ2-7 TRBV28 CASSPIGGTSYEQYF TGTGCCAGCAGTCCAATAGGGGGTACGTCCTACGAGCAGTACTTC
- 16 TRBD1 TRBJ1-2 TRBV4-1 CASSYLDRAANYGYTF TGCGCCAGCAGCTACCTTGACAGGGCAGCTAACTATGGCTACACCTTC
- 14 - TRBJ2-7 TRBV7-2 CASSPWSGHYEQYF TGTGCCAGCAGCCCCTGGAGCGGGCACTACGAGCAGTACTTC
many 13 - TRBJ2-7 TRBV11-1 CASSPQYPYEQYF TGTGCCAGCAGCCCTCAGTATCCATACGAGCAGTACTTC
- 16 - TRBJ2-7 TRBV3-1 CASSQDRPSWSYEQYF TGTGCCAGCAGCCAAGATAGGCCTAGCTGGTCCTACGAGCAGTACTTC
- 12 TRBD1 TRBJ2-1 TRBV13 CASGDRDNEQFF TGTGCCAGCGGGGACAGGGACAATGAGCAGTTCTTC
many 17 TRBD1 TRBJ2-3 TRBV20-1 CSARDLIRQGGTDTQYF TGCAGTGCTAGAGATCTGATCAGACAGGGTGGAACAGATACGCAGTATTTT
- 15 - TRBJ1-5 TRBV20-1 CSARGVRNRRQPQHF TGCAGTGCTAGAGGGGTGAGGAACAGACGTCAGCCCCAGCATTTT
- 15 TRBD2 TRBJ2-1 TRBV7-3 CASSQQRGTYNEQFF TGTGCCAGCAGTCAACAGCGGGGGACCTACAATGAGCAGTTCTTC
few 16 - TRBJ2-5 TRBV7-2 CASSQRFLREQETQYF TGTGCCAGCAGCCAGAGATTTCTTAGGGAGCAAGAGACCCAGTACTTC
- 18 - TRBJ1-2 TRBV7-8 CASSRELRVSGLTYGYTF TGTGCCAGCAGCCGTGAACTCAGGGTTTCGGGCTTGACCTATGGCTACACCTTC
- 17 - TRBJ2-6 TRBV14 CASSQYPQISGANVLTF TGTGCCAGCAGCCAGTATCCCCAAATCTCTGGGGCCAACGTCCTGACTTTC
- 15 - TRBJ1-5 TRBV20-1 CSARSASYSNQPQHF TGCAGTGCTAGATCGGCCTCGTATAGCAATCAGCCCCAGCATTTT
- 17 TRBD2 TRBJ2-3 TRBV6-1 CASTSPALAGITDTQYF TGTGCCAGCACCTCCCCGGCACTAGCGGGGATCACAGATACGCAGTATTTT
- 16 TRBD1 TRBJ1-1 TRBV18 CASSPRQGRANTEAFF TGTGCCAGCTCACCCCGACAGGGGAGAGCGAACACTGAAGCTTTCTTT
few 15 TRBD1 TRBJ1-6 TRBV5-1 CASSLGQGGYSPLHF TGCGCCAGCAGCTTGGGGCAGGGGGGTTATTCACCCCTCCACTTT
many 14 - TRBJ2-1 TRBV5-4 CASSVGLAYNEQFF TGTGCCAGCAGCGTCGGTTTAGCTTACAATGAGCAGTTCTTC
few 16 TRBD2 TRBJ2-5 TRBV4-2 CASSQAGGHVQETQYF TGTGCCAGCAGCCAAGCGGGGGGGCATGTCCAAGAGACCCAGTACTTC
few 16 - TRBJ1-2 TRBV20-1 CSARDLRAISNYGYTF TGCAGTGCTAGAGATCTCCGTGCAATATCTAACTATGGCTACACCTTC
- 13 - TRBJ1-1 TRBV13 CASSLGGWPEAFF TGTGCCAGCAGCTTAGGCGGTTGGCCTGAAGCTTTCTTT
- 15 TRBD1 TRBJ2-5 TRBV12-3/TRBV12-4 CASSHGTGEGETQYF TGTGCCAGCAGCCACGGGACAGGGGAGGGAGAGACCCAGTACTTC
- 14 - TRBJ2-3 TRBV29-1 CSVEAGLQVDTQYF TGCAGCGTTGAAGCAGGGCTCCAGGTCGATACGCAGTATTTT
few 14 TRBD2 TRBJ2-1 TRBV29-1 CSVILAGGPGEQFF TGCAGCGTCATACTAGCGGGGGGGCCTGGTGAGCAGTTCTTC
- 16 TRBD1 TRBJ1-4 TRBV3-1 CASSHSTGGPGEKLFF TGTGCCAGCAGCCATTCGACAGGGGGCCCCGGAGAAAAACTGTTTTTT